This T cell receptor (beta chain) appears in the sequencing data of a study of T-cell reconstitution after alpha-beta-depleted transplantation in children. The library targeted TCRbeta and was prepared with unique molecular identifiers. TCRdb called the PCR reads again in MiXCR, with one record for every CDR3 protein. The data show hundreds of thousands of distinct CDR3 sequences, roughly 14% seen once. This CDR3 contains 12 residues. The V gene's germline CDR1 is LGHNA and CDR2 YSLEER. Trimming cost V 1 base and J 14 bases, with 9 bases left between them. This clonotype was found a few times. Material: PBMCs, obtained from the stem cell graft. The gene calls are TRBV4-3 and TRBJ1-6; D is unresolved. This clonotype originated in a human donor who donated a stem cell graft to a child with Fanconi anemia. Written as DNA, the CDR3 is TGCGCCAGCAGCCAAGTGAAGGGATCCCTCCACTTT. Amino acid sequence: CASSQVKGSLHF.